This TCR beta chain was sequenced in a study of vaccination effects on CD4 cells after COVID-19. This table comes from immunoSEQ multiplex PCR, and its TCRdb copy is limited to in-frame clones, with some not included. The repertoire holds 15,000 or so clones, about 70% seen once, with about 23% in the top ten. V shed 1 base and J shed 10 bases, with 14 bases lying between them. This CDR3 is 14 amino acids long. From germline, CDR1 is SGHTA and CDR2 FQGNSA. Details on this clone: Its specificity is unknown.

Expansion with viral peptide pools was applied to antigen-specific CD4+ T cells by the ViraFEST assay prior to sequencing. CD4+ T cells were isolated after 10 days of culture. Participants were vaccinated with two doses of either the BNT162b2 or mRNA-1273 vaccine. Recipients of the vaccine had no prior SARS-CoV-2 infection and negative nucleocapsid antibodies. Cultures of 2 million or so PBMC per well contained roughly 9.4 IU/ml IL-2 plus 10 ug/ml peptides. Cells had half their medium changed to IL-2 medium on days 3 and 7. The V gene is TRBV7-2, the J gene TRBJ2-1, with D maybe TRBD1 (6 bases). This receptor was obtained from a human donor who received a COVID-19 vaccine. This specimen consisted of CD4+ T cells from PBMCs cultured with HCoV-NL63 spike peptides, obtained after COVID-19 vaccination. CDR3 residues: CASSLVEGVGEQFF. The CDR3 nucleotides are TGTGCCAGCAGCTTAGTAGAGGGGGTTGGAGAGCAGTTCTTC.